The text below deals with one TCR beta chain. Its antigen is as yet unknown. The CDR3 extends over 14 amino acids. CDR1 is SGHKS, CDR2 YYEKEE, per germline (reference sequence). V gave up 0 bases and J gave up 7 bases, with 11 bases separating them. This sample is part of a study of blood T cells in healthy people across ages. With each sample, at least 5 micrograms of total RNA were extracted. General observations from the study: The recorded TCR beta diversity per million T cells decreased in a roughly linear manner with age.

A second PCR of 7 to 11 cycles used a sample-barcoded 5' primer and a J-beta primer mix. Any given sample supplied a minimum of 2.5 million CDR3-containing paired-end reads. TCRdb re-called the 5' RACE reads through MiXCR, storing one row per CDR3 protein. The table has roughly 800,000 distinct CDR3 sequences, 58% seen once. V and J are TRBV5-5 and TRBJ2-1; maybe TRBD1 (7 bases). The source material was blood. The TCR was taken from a man between 25 and 39 years old in good health. The CDR3 DNA follows: TGTGCCAGCAGCTTGGATGCAGGGGGGAATGAGCAGTTCTTC. Protein sequence: CASSLDAGGNEQFF.